One sample yielded the 4 T cell receptor beta chains listed below, sequenced in a study of T cells after yellow fever vaccination. TCRdb processed the 5' RACE reads anew with MiXCR; each CDR3 protein has one entry. The table lists under 400,000 distinct CDR3 sequences, around 12% of them singletons, with 3.2% in the top ten. Material: CD4+ T cells sorted from PBMCs, obtained 15 days after the yellow fever booster vaccination. The receptors stem from a man aged 18 to 35 who received the YFV17D yellow fever vaccine.

There are a few counts of this clonotype. The chain combines TRBV6-2 or TRBV6-3 with TRBJ1-5; 7 bases line up with TRBD1. Per germline, CDR1 MNHEY and CDR2 SVGEGT. This CDR3 is built from 14 residues. V lost 6 bases to trimming and J lost 7 bases; unmatched junction nucleotides: 9. The CDR3 nucleotides are TGTGCCAGCAGCCGACAGGGAGGAAAACAGCCCCAGCATTTT. This codes for CASSRQGGKQPQHF.

This clonotype was counted many times. V usage is TRBV10-3 and J usage is TRBJ2-1; the D is unclear. Germline V lookup: CDR1 ENHRY, CDR2 SYGVKD. This CDR3 contains 11 residues. Trimming took off 7 bases at V and 5 bases at J, with 6 bases between the two ends. CDR3: CAIKENNEQFF. CDR3 bases: TGTGCCATCAAAGAGAACAATGAGCAGTTCTTC.

The chain links TRBV30 to TRBJ2-7; a possible D gene is TRBD1 (6 bases). From germline, CDR1 is GTSNPN and CDR2 SVGIG (reference sequence). This CDR3 contains 12 residues. Trimming took 0 bases from V and 3 from J, leaving 6 bases between them. The CDR3 DNA is TGTGCCTGGAGTGTACAGGGCTACGAGCAGTACTTC. This sequence encodes CAWSVQGYEQYF.

This clonotype has only a few counts. The chain recombines TRBV7-2 with TRBJ1-2; the match to TRBD1 covers 7 bases. The CDR3 length is 14 residues. V was pared by 6 bases and J by 2 bases, with 6 bases of the junction left unmatched. The germline V gene has CDR1 SGHTA and CDR2 FQGNSA. The CDR3 coding sequence is TGTGCCAGCAGATACAGGGGTGAGAACTATGGCTACACCTTC. It encodes CASRYRGENYGYTF. The full variable domain, in which reference TRBV7-2 and TRBJ1-2 provide the parts outside the CDR3, is GAGVSQSPSNKVTEKGKDVELRCDPISGHTALYWYRQSLGQGLEFLIYFQGNSAPDKSGLPSDRFSAERTGGSVSTLTIQRTQQEDSAVYLCASRYRGENYGYTFGSGTRLTVV.